The clone carrying this TCR beta chain is labeled as medium-sized. This entry comes from a study of tumor-infiltrating lymphocytes in oesophageal squamous cell carcinoma. TCRdb independently ran MiXCR on the PCR reads; one entry per CDR3 protein. The repertoire includes about 25,000 distinct CDR3 sequences, about two fifths of them detected once, and under 30% sits in the top ten. Unmatched junction bases numbered 5, after V lost 2 bases and J lost 5 bases. Germline values: CDR1 SGHTA, CDR2 FQGNSA. This CDR3 region has 15 residues. The clonotype originates from a male donor with esophageal squamous cell carcinoma. The J gene is TRBJ2-1, the V gene TRBV7-2; the match to TRBD1 covers 8 bases. The sequencing input was esophageal tumor tissue. The chain's CDR3 is CASSLRTGKHNEQFF. CDR3 nucleotides: TGTGCCAGCAGCTTAAGGACAGGGAAGCACAATGAGCAGTTCTTC.